The sequence of this T cell receptor (beta chain) was determined in a study of cytomegalovirus exposure and HLA in healthy donors. Whole-study results and caveats: In vitro confirmation showed three CMV-associated chains to be CMV antigen specific.

The study ran its PCR with 60 Vbeta and 13 Jbeta primers. The method was immunoSEQ multiplex PCR; TCRdb's version includes in-frame clones alone and lacks a portion of them. The table has roughly 140,000 clones, 75% to 85% seen once. With respect to this clone: Its cognate antigen is unknown.

The CDR3 is 13 residues long. J was trimmed by 2 bases and V by 2 bases; bases with no gene match: 0. Germline CDR1 is WNHNN and CDR2 is SYGVQD (reference sequence). The chain joins TRBV10-1 to TRBJ2-7; 7 bases align to TRBD1. Sequences were obtained from PBMCs. The TCR sequence derives from a man over 45 in good health and CMV-seropositive. CDR3 in DNA: TGCGCCAGCAGTGAGGGGACAGCCTACGAGCAGTACTTC. Translating it yields CASSEGTAYEQYF.